The clone carrying this T cell receptor beta chain was counted a few times. Germline CDR1 MNHNS, CDR2 SASEGT. This CDR3 has 11 amino acids. Deletions cut 4 bases from V and 6 bases from J, with 7 bases between. Among the patients, none had received any treatment before thyroid surgery. From the PCR reads, TCRdb re-called clones with MiXCR. Here the sample spans 20,000 to 25,000 clones, less than 20% being singletons. These data are taken from a study of metastatic and nonmetastatic thyroid tumors. This receptor was obtained from a female donor with papillary thyroid cancer or a benign thyroid nodule (not recorded which). Some clones in this sample may be carry-over from other donors' samples. The V call is TRBV6-1, the J call TRBJ2-7; a weak D match, TRBD2 (5 bases). The sequenced sample consisted of blood. DNA of the CDR3: TGTGCCAGCAGTGGCCGGGGCGAGCAGTACTTC. It specifies CASSGRGEQYF.